Following are 4 T cell receptor beta chains from one sample sequenced in a study of technical replicates of blood from several donors. Profiling relied on immunoSEQ multiplex PCR, and the TCRdb table lists in-frame clones only, not all of them. The sample holds roughly 70,000 clones, 95% to 97% seen once. The sample taken for sequencing was T cells isolated from PBMCs. These TCRs come from a human donor in good health.

V usage is TRBV4-1 and J usage is TRBJ2-7, with a weak D call TRBD2 (6 bases). V was shortened by 1 base and J by 4 bases, with 14 bases between the two germline ends. There are 15 residues in the CDR3. Per the germline V gene, CDR1 is MGHRA and CDR2 is YSYEKL. Here the CDR3 DNA reads TGCGCCAGCAGCCAAGGGGCGGGGCCTGAGTACGAGCAGTACTTC. As protein: CASSQGAGPEYEQYF.

The V and J genes are TRBV7-2 and TRBJ2-7; D possibly corresponds to TRBD2 (5 bases). V was clipped by 3 bases and J by 2 bases, with 14 bases between them. The CDR3 extends over 15 amino acids. Germline lookup yields CDR1 SGHTA and CDR2 FQGNSA. The CDR3 reads CASSFMDGVPYEQYF. In nucleotides, the CDR3 is TGTGCCAGCAGCTTCATGGACGGGGTCCCCTACGAGCAGTACTTC.

The chain employs TRBV19 and TRBJ2-1; D may be TRBD2 (6 bases). The germline V gene has CDR1 LNHDA and CDR2 SQIVND (reference sequence). CDR3 length: 15 amino acids. V was trimmed by 3 bases and J by 9 bases, leaving 18 bases between them. DNA of the CDR3: TGTGCCAGTAGTATCAAAGGGAGACTAGTTGCTGAGCAGTTCTTC. It encodes CASSIKGRLVAEQFF.

The V gene is TRBV28, the J gene TRBJ1-4; 7 nucleotides align to TRBD1. The J segment lost 8 bases and the V segment lost 9 bases, leaving 12 bases of the junction unmatched. Germline CDR1 MDHEN, CDR2 SYDVKM. CDR3 size: 14 residues. The CDR3 protein is CASRQTGLSEKLFF. In DNA form, the CDR3 reads TGTGCCAGTAGACAGACAGGGCTTAGCGAAAAACTGTTTTTT. The entire variable domain, with the rest obtained from reference TRBV28 and TRBJ1-4, is as follows: DVKVTQSSRYLVKRTGEKVFLECVQDMDHENMFWYRQDPGLGLRLIYFSYDVKMKEKGDIPEGYSVSREKKERFSLILESASTNQTSMYLCASRQTGLSEKLFFGSGTQLSVL.